This passage covers 14 T cell receptor beta chains from one sample sequenced in a study of T cell responses to AZD1222 COVID-19 vaccine. TCRdb's table, derived via immunoSEQ multiplex PCR, lists solely in-frame clones and lacks some. The profile shows about 130,000 clones, just over 85% of them singletons. The sample here was peripheral blood, taken on day 0 of AZD1222 vaccination. These receptors were collected from an adult in good health.

This chain connects TRBV2 to TRBJ2-7; D gene ambiguous. Germline CDR1 SNHLY, CDR2 FYNNEI. Trimming cost V 7 bases and J 1 base, with 14 bases left between them. This CDR3 has 14 residues. CDR3 in amino acids: CASKVDHGSYEQYF. The CDR3 DNA reads TGTGCCAGCAAAGTGGATCATGGGTCCTACGAGCAGTACTTC.

This chain uses TRBV19 with TRBJ1-2; D unresolved. V dropped 6 bases and J dropped 4 bases, with 12 bases sitting between them. This CDR3 spans 13 amino acids. Germline V gene sequence: CDR1 LNHDA, CDR2 SQIVND (reference sequence). CDR3 in amino acids: CASSLPGVYGYTF. The CDR3, as DNA: TGTGCCAGTAGCCTCCCGGGAGTCTATGGCTACACCTTC.

This clone was seen a single time. The genes are TRBV7-2 and TRBJ2-1; tentative D call: TRBD2 (5 bases). Trimming took off 3 bases at V and 2 bases at J, with 11 bases between the two ends. Germline V gene sequence: CDR1 SGHTA, CDR2 FQGNSA. CDR3 length equals 15 residues. CDR3 nucleotide sequence: TGTGCCAGCAGCTTGGACTCCTCCCCCTACAATGAGCAGTTCTTC. Protein sequence: CASSLDSSPYNEQFF.

The chain links TRBV6-6 to TRBJ1-1; D is uncertain. Germline V lookup: CDR1 MNHNY, CDR2 SVGAGI (reference sequence). The length of the CDR3 is 15 residues. V was clipped by 6 bases and J by 1 base, with 15 bases between them. The CDR3 protein is CASSRGFVGNTEAFF. The DNA for the CDR3 is TGTGCCAGCAGCCGTGGGTTTGTGGGGAACACTGAAGCTTTCTTT.

This rearrangement joins TRBV9 to TRBJ2-7, with D possibly being TRBD1 (6 bases). The CDR3 length is 15 residues. Germline V gene lookup returns CDR1 SGDLS and CDR2 YYNGEE. V shed 0 bases and J shed 4 bases, with 14 bases lying between them. The CDR3 loop is CASSVAWQGHYEQYF. CDR3 bases: TGTGCCAGCAGCGTAGCTTGGCAGGGGCATTACGAGCAGTACTTC. Variable domain in full (rest from reference TRBV9 and TRBJ2-7): DSGVTQTPKHLITATGQRVTLRCSPRSGDLSVYWYQQSLDQGLQFLIQYYNGEERAKGNILERFSAQQFPDLHSELNLSSLELGDSALYFCASSVAWQGHYEQYFGPGTRLTVT.

This clone was counted a single time. The chain couples TRBV7-9 to TRBJ2-5; 10 bases are shared with TRBD1. This CDR3 is 15 amino acids long. Germline V lookup: CDR1 SEHNR, CDR2 FQNEAQ (reference sequence). The V segment lost 4 bases and the J segment 4 bases; nucleotides outside the gene matches: 6. The CDR3 region is CASSSWDRGRETQYF. CDR3 coding DNA: TGTGCCAGCAGCTCTTGGGACAGGGGTCGAGAGACCCAGTACTTC.

The rearrangement joins TRBV12-3 or TRBV12-4 to TRBJ1-5; 8 positions agree with TRBD1. The CDR3 length is 13 residues. Trimming cost V 4 bases and J 12 bases; bases outside gene matches: 8. The CDR3 is CASSSGPGGNQHF. CDR3 coding DNA: TGTGCCAGCAGTTCAGGACCAGGGGGCAACCAGCATTTT.

A single count supports this clone. This chain joins TRBV7-9 and TRBJ1-2; D uncertain. V was shortened by 4 bases and J by 8 bases, with 14 bases between the two germline ends. Looked up from germline, CDR1 is SEHNR and CDR2 is FQNEAQ (reference sequence). The CDR3 spans 13 residues. The CDR3 loop reads CASSSGRVGGYTF. The CDR3 region has the DNA TGTGCCAGCAGCTCCGGTCGGGTGGGCGGCTACACCTTC.

The CDR3 DNA sequence: TGTGCCAGCAGCCTTGGACTAGCGGGGGACACAGATACGCAGTATTTT. Amino acids: CASSLGLAGDTDTQYF. This chain joins TRBV3-1 (or the pseudogene TRBV3-2) and TRBJ2-3; TRBD2 matches 13 bases. J was trimmed by 2 bases and V by 4 bases; bases with no gene match: 3. Per the germline V gene, CDR1 is LGHDT and CDR2 is YNNKEL (reference sequence). The CDR3 covers 16 residues.

J is TRBJ2-1 and V is TRBV4-1, with 7 bases fitting TRBD1. Germline V gene sequence: CDR1 MGHRA, CDR2 YSYEKL. The CDR3 loop spans 16 amino acids. The junction had 7 bases not matched to a gene; V was cut back by 1 base and J by 4 bases. In DNA form, the CDR3 reads TGCGCCAGCAGCCAAGGCCCGGGACAGAATTACAATGAGCAGTTCTTC. This sequence encodes CASSQGPGQNYNEQFF.

This clone was recorded a few times. This chain uses TRBV7-2 with TRBJ1-2; D possibly corresponds to TRBD1 (6 bases). V shed 5 bases and J shed 7 bases, with 17 bases lying between them. CDR3 length equals 14 residues. Germline loops: CDR1 SGHTA, CDR2 FQGNSA. The CDR3: CASSPRGGETGYTF. As DNA, the CDR3 is TGTGCCAGCAGCCCCCGGGGGGGCGAGACTGGCTACACCTTC.

This clone was seen only a few times. The V call is TRBV29-1, the J call TRBJ2-7; D gene uncertain. CDR1 is SQVTM, CDR2 ANQGSEA, per germline. The CDR3 spans 10 residues. With 6 bases removed from V and 6 bases from J, the gap between germline ends came to 9 bases. The CDR3 spells CSVRSPEQYF. CDR3 coding DNA: TGCAGCGTGCGGAGCCCCGAGCAGTACTTC.

The table lists this clone with a count of one. This same CDR3 is encoded by further DNA sequences in the sample. This rearrangement joins TRBV7-9 to TRBJ2-5; 7 nucleotides agree with TRBD1. The CDR3 length is 12 residues. Per the germline V gene, CDR1 is SEHNR and CDR2 is FQNEAQ (reference sequence). Trimming cost V 4 bases and J 5 bases; bases outside gene matches: 1. The CDR3 bases are TGTGCCAGCAGCTCACAGGGGGAGACCCAGTACTTC. The encoded protein is CASSSQGETQYF.

The genes are TRBV2 and TRBJ2-3, with 8 bases matching TRBD2. V lost 3 bases to trimming and J lost 7 bases; unmatched junction nucleotides: 6. The CDR3 is 14 amino acids. The V gene's germline CDR1 is SNHLY and CDR2 FYNNEI. The chain's CDR3 is CASSDRTSPNTQYF. Written as DNA, the CDR3 is TGTGCCAGCAGTGATAGGACTAGCCCTAATACGCAGTATTTT.